The text below deals with one T cell receptor beta chain. In the original processing: Amplification with reference gene primers provided the estimates of nucleated cell counts. Sequenced by immunoSEQ multiplex PCR; TCRdb stores in-frame clones only, minus some. The D gene and trimming were derived from the DNA, and the V and J assignments and clone size from that table. The sample contains roughly 190,000 clones, roughly 91% of which appear only once. V was pared by 4 bases and J by 5 bases, with 9 bases of the junction left unmatched. In germline, CDR1 is LNHDA, CDR2 SQIVND (reference sequence). There are 16 residues in the CDR3. These data come from a study of blood T cell repertoires in COVID-19. Study at large: The United States, Italy and Spain supplied acute and convalescent COVID-19 samples. Nucleic acid was either cDNA or gDNA, and it came from T cells, B-cell-depleted T cells, or PBMCs.

This TCR was recovered from a middle-aged man with active or convalescent COVID-19. This chain uses TRBV19 with TRBJ1-4; 8 nucleotides align to TRBD1. The specimen sequenced was peripheral blood. The CDR3 region is CASSTGTGGVNEKLFF. The CDR3 nucleotides are TGTGCCAGTAGTACCGGGACAGGAGGCGTAAATGAAAAACTGTTTTTT.